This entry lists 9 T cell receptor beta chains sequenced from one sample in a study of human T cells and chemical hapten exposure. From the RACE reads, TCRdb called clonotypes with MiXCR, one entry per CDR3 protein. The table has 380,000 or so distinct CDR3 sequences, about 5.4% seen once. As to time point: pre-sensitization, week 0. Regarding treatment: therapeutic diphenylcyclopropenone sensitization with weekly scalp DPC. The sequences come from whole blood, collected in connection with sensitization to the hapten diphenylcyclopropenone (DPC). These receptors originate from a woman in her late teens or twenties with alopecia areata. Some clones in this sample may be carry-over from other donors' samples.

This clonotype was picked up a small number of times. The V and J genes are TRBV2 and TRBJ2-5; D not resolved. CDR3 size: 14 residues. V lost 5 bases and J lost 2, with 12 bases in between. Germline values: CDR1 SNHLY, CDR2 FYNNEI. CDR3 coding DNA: TGTGCCAGCAGTCGCGCGTCACAGCAAGAGACCCAGTACTTC. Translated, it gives CASSRASQQETQYF.

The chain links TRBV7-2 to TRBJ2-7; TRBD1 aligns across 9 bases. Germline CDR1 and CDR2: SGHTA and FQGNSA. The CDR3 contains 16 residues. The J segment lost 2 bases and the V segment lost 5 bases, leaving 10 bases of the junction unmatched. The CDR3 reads CASSLLPGQGTYEQYF. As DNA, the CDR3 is TGTGCCAGCAGCCTATTGCCCGGACAGGGGACCTACGAGCAGTACTTC.

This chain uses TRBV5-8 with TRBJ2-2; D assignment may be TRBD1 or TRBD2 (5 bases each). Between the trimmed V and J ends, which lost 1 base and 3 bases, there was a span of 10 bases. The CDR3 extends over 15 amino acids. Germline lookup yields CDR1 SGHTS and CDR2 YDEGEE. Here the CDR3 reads CASSLKVGDTGELFF. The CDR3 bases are TGTGCCAGCAGCTTGAAGGTGGGGGACACCGGGGAGCTGTTTTTT.

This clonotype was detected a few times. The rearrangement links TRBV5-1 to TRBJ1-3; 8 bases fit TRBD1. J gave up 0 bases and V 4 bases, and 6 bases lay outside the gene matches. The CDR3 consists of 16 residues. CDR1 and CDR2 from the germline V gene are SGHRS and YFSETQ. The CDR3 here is CASSTQGAHSGNTIYF. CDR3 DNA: TGCGCCAGCAGCACCCAGGGGGCCCACTCTGGAAACACCATATATTTT.

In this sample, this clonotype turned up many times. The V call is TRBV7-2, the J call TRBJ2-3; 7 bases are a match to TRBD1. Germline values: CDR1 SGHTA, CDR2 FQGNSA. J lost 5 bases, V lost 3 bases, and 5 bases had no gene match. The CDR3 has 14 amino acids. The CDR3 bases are TGTGCCAGCAGCTTTATTGGGACAGTAGATACGCAGTATTTT. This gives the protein CASSFIGTVDTQYF.

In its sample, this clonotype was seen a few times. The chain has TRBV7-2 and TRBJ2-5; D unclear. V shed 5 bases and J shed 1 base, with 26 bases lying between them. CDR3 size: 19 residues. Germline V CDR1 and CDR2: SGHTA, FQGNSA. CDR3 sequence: CASSPRSRLTGSAQETQYF. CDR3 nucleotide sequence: TGTGCCAGCAGCCCCCGGAGCAGGTTGACTGGTTCAGCCCAAGAGACCCAGTACTTC.

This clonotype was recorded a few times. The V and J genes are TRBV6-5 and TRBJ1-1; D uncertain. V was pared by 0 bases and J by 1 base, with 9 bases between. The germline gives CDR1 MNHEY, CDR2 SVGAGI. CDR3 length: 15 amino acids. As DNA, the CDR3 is TGTGCCAGCAGTTACTCAGCCGAAGAGAACACTGAAGCTTTCTTT. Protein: CASSYSAEENTEAFF.

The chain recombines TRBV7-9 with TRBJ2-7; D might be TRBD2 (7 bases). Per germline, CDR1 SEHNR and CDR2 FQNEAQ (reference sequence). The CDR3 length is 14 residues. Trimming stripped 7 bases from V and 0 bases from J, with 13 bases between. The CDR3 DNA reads TGTGCCAGCACCCCGGGGGGCAACTCCTACGAGCAGTACTTC. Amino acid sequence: CASTPGGNSYEQYF.

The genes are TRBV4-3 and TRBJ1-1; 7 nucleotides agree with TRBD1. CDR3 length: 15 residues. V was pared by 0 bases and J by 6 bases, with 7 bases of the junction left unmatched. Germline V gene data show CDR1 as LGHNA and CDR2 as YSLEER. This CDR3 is CASSQDNRGSAEAFF. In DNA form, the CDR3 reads TGCGCCAGCAGCCAAGATAACAGGGGTAGCGCTGAAGCTTTCTTT.